These 19 T cell receptor beta chains were sequenced from one sample in a study of tumor and adjacent non-tumor tissue in lung cancer. This sample's RNA came from whole unsorted tissue. Three rounds of nested PCR, following a modified ARM-PCR protocol, produced the TCRbeta library. A single record per CDR3 protein comes from TCRdb applying MiXCR to the multiplex PCR reads. The sample shows approximately 140,000 distinct CDR3 sequences, around 60% of them seen only once. Material for sequencing was lung tumor tissue. The origin of the receptors is a man between 60 and 75 years old with small cell lung cancer.

The J gene is TRBJ1-5, the V gene TRBV6-1, with D possibly TRBD1 on 6 matching bases. Trimming stripped 7 bases from V and 11 bases from J, with 27 bases between. Per the germline V gene, CDR1 is MNHNS and CDR2 is SASEGT. This CDR3 has 16 amino acids. In DNA form, the CDR3 reads TGTGCCAGCACCCCTCCGGGGGGCGCGTCGTATCTGTCCCAGCATTTT. It yields the protein CASTPPGGASYLSQHF.

This clonotype appeared many times. V gene TRBV29-1 combines with J gene TRBJ2-3; 7 bases map to TRBD1. This CDR3 region has 12 residues. J gave up 2 bases and V 7 bases, and 3 bases lay outside the gene matches. The V gene's germline CDR1 is SQVTM and CDR2 ANQGSEA. This CDR3 is CSGGTDTDTQYF. DNA of the CDR3: TGCAGCGGGGGGACAGACACAGATACGCAGTATTTT.

In regard to this clonotype: Because the CDR3 is missing its conserved closing phenylalanine or tryptophan, this is likely a read error. No DNA is shown, since the ends of the CDR3 on it are uncertain; the CDR3 is the one TCRdb lists. The V gene is TRBV20-1, the J gene TRBJ2-3; whether TRBD1, the table's D call, matches the DNA was not checked. Ends included, the CDR3 has 14 residues. Germline V lookup: CDR1 DFQATT, CDR2 SNEGSKA (reference sequence). The CDR3 loop is CSASDTQGTYTRYS.

The chain carries TRBV28 and TRBJ2-1; 7 bases line up with TRBD1. Per germline, CDR1 MDHEN and CDR2 SYDVKM. With 3 bases clipped from V and 12 bases from J, the junction kept 5 bases outside the gene matches. The CDR3 extends over 12 amino acids. CDR3 sequence reads: CASSFTGTAQFF. The CDR3 DNA reads as TGTGCCAGCAGTTTTACCGGGACAGCGCAGTTCTTC.

This clonotype was counted once. The V call is TRBV4-1, the J call TRBJ2-3; D ambiguous. Germline V CDR1 and CDR2: MGHRA, YSYEKL. This CDR3 has 13 amino acids. With 2 bases removed from V and 2 bases from J, the gap between germline ends came to 5 bases. CDR3 amino acids: CASSQQTTDTQYF. The DNA for the CDR3 is TGCGCCAGCAGCCAACAAACCACAGATACGCAGTATTTT.

For this clonotype: Because the CDR3 is missing its conserved closing phenylalanine or tryptophan, this is likely a read error. The chain joins TRBV11-2 to TRBJ2-6, with D possibly TRBD2 on 5 matching bases. CDR1 is SGHAT and CDR2 is FQNNGV in the germline V gene. V dropped 9 bases and J dropped 3 bases, with 15 bases sitting between them. This CDR3 comprises 15 residues. In nucleotides, the CDR3 is TGTGCCAGTCGTTTGTCCGGGGATGGGGCCAACGTCCTGACTTTG. Its protein is CASRLSGDGANVLTL.

As regards this clonotype: Germline and junction disagree at one end, which may indicate a read error. This sequence joins TRBV18 and TRBJ1-2; TRBD1 might be the D (6 bases). The CDR3 length is 17 residues. Germline CDR1 reads KGHSH; CDR2 reads LQKENI. As DNA, the CDR3 is TGTGCCAGCTCACCTCTAAGGACAGCCGCAGGGGACTATTGCTACACCTTC. It specifies CASSPLRTAAGDYCYTF.

This clonotype was seen more than once but under ten times. A much larger clone differs from this one at a single base, so this may be a read error. The gene calls are TRBV6-5 and TRBJ1-5, with a weak D call TRBD1 (5 bases). The CDR3 spans 13 residues. Germline lookup yields CDR1 MNHEY and CDR2 SVGAGI. The CDR3 nucleotides read TGTGTCAGCAGTCCGTCCACATCGGGGGCCCAGCATTTT. It yields the protein CVSSPSTSGAQHF.

Of note for this clonotype: Being one base from a much bigger clone, this may be a read error. V and J are TRBV29-1 and TRBJ1-4, with D hard to call. The CDR3 is made up of 15 amino acids. The V gene's germline CDR1 is SQVTM and CDR2 ANQGSEA. Trimming removed 0 bases from V and 4 bases from J, with 12 bases in between. The CDR3 loop reads CSVEDRNVFNEKLFF. The CDR3 nucleotides read TGCAGCGTTGAAGATAGGAACGTGTTTAATGAAAAACTGTTTTTT.

About this clonotype: One end of the junction fails to match germline, which may point to a read error. This chain joins TRBV11-1 and TRBJ2-6, with a possible D match to TRBD2 (6 bases). The CDR3 runs 16 residues. The germline V gene has CDR1 SGHAT and CDR2 FQDESV (reference sequence). Written as DNA, the CDR3 is TGTGCCAGCAGTCAAACGGCGGGATCTGGGGCCAACGCCCTGACTTTC. Encoded protein: CASSQTAGSGANALTF.

Turning to this clonotype: The germline gene is not matched at one end of the junction; a read error may be the cause. This chain joins TRBV11-2 and TRBJ2-4; 14 positions match TRBD2. The germline gives CDR1 SGHAT, CDR2 FQNNGV. The CDR3 extends over 19 amino acids. This chain's CDR3 is CTSSLEWTSGRPARNIQYF. In nucleotides, the CDR3 is TGTACCAGCAGTTTAGAGTGGACTAGCGGGAGGCCGGCCAGGAACATTCAGTACTTC.

The chain is built from TRBV20-1 and TRBJ1-2; a weak D match, TRBD1 (5 bases). V lost 3 bases to trimming and J lost 8 bases, with 13 bases between them. CDR3 size: 12 residues. Looked up from germline, CDR1 is DFQATT and CDR2 is SNEGSKA (reference sequence). CDR3 nucleotide sequence: TGCAGTGCTAGTCTGGGCAGGGACGGCTACACCTTC. It specifies CSASLGRDGYTF.

J is TRBJ2-3 and V is TRBV20-1; D possibly corresponds to TRBD2 (6 bases). Trimming took 3 bases from V and 5 from J, leaving 18 bases between them. The CDR3 covers 15 residues. From germline, CDR1 is DFQATT and CDR2 SNEGSKA (reference sequence). The CDR3 DNA sequence: TGCAGTGCTAGGAGTCCTAACGGGAGTGGAGATACGCAGTATTTT. Translating it yields CSARSPNGSGDTQYF.

The chain uses TRBV28 and TRBJ1-5; D is possibly TRBD1 (5 bases). This CDR3 is built from 16 residues. Trimming stripped 7 bases from V and 5 bases from J, with 21 bases between. Germline V CDR1 and CDR2: MDHEN, SYDVKM. CDR3 nucleotide sequence: TGTGCCAGCACCCGGGACTTATTGAGGGGTTATCAGCCCCAGCATTTT. Translation: CASTRDLLRGYQPQHF.

This clonotype was seen just once. This chain uses TRBV6-1 with TRBJ2-1; D is perhaps TRBD2 (6 bases). CDR3 length equals 19 residues. V was trimmed by 7 bases and J by 0 bases, leaving 25 bases between them. CDR1 and CDR2 from the germline V gene are MNHNS and SASEGT. The CDR3 reads CASKRDWGYSGGSYNEQFF. CDR3 in DNA: TGTGCCAGCAAGAGGGACTGGGGATATTCCGGTGGCTCCTACAATGAGCAGTTCTTC.

The chain uses TRBV11-1 and TRBJ2-7; TRBD2 is a possible D gene (6 bases). The CDR3 has 16 residues. Germline V gene sequence: CDR1 SGHAT, CDR2 FQDESV (reference sequence). Between the trimmed V and J ends, which lost 4 bases and 8 bases, there was a span of 24 bases. In DNA form, the CDR3 reads TGTGCCAGCAGCTACCTCTCTTTCGGGACTGCTTACAAGCAGTACTTC. This sequence encodes CASSYLSFGTAYKQYF. Full variable domain (outside the CDR3, taken from reference TRBV11-1 and TRBJ2-7): EAEVAQSPRYKITEKSQAVAFWCDPISGHATLYWYRQILGQGPELLVQFQDESVVDDSQLPKDRFSAERLKGVDSTLKIQPAELGDSAMYLCASSYLSFGTAYKQYFGPGTRLTVT.

With regard to this clonotype: Possible read error: a much larger clone is one base away. The rearrangement joins TRBV6-6 to TRBJ2-4; either TRBD1 or TRBD2 may supply D (6 bases each). CDR3 length: 14 residues. V was cut by 9 bases and J by 15 bases, with 27 bases left in between. The germline gives CDR1 MNHNY, CDR2 SVGAGI (reference sequence). As DNA, the CDR3 is TGTGCCAGGACCCAGGACGGGGGCCGCCCAGACCGGTACTTC. Its protein is CARTQDGGRPDRYF.

The chain employs TRBV20-1 and TRBJ2-7; weak D call: TRBD1 (6 bases). CDR1 and CDR2 (germline): DFQATT, SNEGSKA (reference sequence). The CDR3 is made up of 13 amino acids. Trimming took 3 bases from V and 6 from J, leaving 15 bases between them. CDR3 sequence reads: CSASSDRQIEQYF. CDR3 bases: TGCAGTGCTAGCTCCGACAGGCAGATCGAGCAGTACTTC.

This chain connects TRBV5-1 to TRBJ2-1; 7 bases fit TRBD2. Germline CDR1 is SGHRS and CDR2 is YFSETQ. This CDR3 spans 12 amino acids. J gave up 13 bases and V 4 bases, and 8 bases lay outside the gene matches. In DNA, the CDR3 is TGCGCCAGCAGCCTCTGGGAGGGGACCCAGTTCTTC. This sequence encodes CASSLWEGTQFF.